This T cell receptor beta chain emerged from a study of blood T cell repertoires in COVID-19. Overall study context: COVID-19 samples from acute and convalescent phases originated in the United States, Italy and Spain. T cells, B-cell-depleted T cells, or PBMCs supplied cDNA or gDNA.

In the study's own analysis: Nucleated cell number was recorded as an estimate derived from reference gene primer amplification. Sequenced by immunoSEQ multiplex PCR; TCRdb stores in-frame clones only, minus some. V, J and clone size were drawn from that table, and D and trimming were deduced from the DNA. Of around 170,000 clones listed, about 89% were seen once; the top ten hold approximately 3%. The junction had 10 bases not matched to a gene; V was cut back by 0 bases and J by 4 bases. Germline V lookup: CDR1 SGHKS, CDR2 YYEKEE (reference sequence). The CDR3 contains 18 residues. The sample consisted of peripheral blood. The TCR comes from a man aged 60 to 75 with acute or convalescent COVID-19. The J gene is TRBJ2-2, the V gene TRBV5-5; 9 bases match TRBD1. The CDR3 region is CASSLVPGTGTGTGELFF. The CDR3 DNA is TGTGCCAGCAGCTTGGTCCCCGGGACAGGGACAGGCACCGGGGAGCTGTTTTTT.